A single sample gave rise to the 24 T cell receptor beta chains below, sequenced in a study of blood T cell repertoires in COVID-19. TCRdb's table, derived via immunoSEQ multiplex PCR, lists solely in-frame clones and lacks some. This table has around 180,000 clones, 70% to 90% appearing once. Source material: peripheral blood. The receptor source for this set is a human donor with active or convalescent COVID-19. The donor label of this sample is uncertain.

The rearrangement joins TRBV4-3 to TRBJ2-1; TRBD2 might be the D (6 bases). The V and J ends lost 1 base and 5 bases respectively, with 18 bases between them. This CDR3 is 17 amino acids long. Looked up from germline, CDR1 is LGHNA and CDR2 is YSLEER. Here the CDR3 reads CASSQVSVGWEDNEQFF. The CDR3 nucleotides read TGCGCCAGCAGCCAAGTGTCGGTGGGTTGGGAGGACAATGAGCAGTTCTTC.

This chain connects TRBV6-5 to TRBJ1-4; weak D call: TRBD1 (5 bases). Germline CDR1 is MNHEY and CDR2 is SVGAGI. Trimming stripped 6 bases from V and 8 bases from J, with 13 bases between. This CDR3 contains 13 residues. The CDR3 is CASSRDLREKLFF. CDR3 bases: TGTGCCAGCAGCAGGGACTTGAGGGAAAAACTGTTTTTT.

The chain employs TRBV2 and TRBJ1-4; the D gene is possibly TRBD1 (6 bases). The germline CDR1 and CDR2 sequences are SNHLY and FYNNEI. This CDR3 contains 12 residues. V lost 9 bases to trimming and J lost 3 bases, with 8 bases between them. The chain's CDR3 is CASGQPNEKLFF. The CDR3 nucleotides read TGTGCCAGTGGACAGCCTAATGAAAAACTGTTTTTT.

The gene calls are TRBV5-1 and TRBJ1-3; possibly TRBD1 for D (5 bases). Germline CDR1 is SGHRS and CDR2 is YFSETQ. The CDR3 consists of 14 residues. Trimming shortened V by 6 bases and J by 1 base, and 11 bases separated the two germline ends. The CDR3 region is CASTQGRSGNTIYF. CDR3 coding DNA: TGCGCCAGCACCCAGGGTCGATCTGGAAACACCATATATTTT.

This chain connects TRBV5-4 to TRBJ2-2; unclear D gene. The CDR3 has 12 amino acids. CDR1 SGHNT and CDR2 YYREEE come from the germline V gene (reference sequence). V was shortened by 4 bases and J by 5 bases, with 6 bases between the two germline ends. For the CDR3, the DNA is TGTGCCAGCAGCCTACCTACCGGGGAGCTGTTTTTT. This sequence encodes CASSLPTGELFF. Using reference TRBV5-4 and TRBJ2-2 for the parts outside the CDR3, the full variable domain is ETGVTQSPTHLIKTRGQQVTLRCSSQSGHNTVSWYQQALGQGPQFIFQYYREEENGRGNFPPRFSGLQFPNYSSELNVNALELDDSALYLCASSLPTGELFFGEGSRLTVL.

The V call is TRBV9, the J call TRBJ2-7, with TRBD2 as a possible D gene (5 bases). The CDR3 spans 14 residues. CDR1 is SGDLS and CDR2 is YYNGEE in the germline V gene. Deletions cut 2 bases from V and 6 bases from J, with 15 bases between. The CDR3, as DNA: TGTGCCAGCAGCGTGGATTTCGGGGTCCGCGAGCAGTACTTC. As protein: CASSVDFGVREQYF.

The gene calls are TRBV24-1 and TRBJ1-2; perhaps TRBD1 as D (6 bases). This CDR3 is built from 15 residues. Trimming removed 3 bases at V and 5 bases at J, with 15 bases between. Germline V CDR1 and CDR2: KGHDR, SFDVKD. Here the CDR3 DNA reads TGTGCCACCAGTGATCCGACAGGTGGGGTTTATGGCTACACCTTC. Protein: CATSDPTGGVYGYTF.

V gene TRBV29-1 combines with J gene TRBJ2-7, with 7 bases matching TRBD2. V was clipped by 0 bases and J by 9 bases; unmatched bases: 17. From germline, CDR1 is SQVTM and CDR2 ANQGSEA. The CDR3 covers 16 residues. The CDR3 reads CSVEDLSPSGSWRQYF. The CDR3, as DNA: TGCAGCGTTGAAGATCTTTCACCTAGCGGTTCCTGGAGGCAGTACTTC.

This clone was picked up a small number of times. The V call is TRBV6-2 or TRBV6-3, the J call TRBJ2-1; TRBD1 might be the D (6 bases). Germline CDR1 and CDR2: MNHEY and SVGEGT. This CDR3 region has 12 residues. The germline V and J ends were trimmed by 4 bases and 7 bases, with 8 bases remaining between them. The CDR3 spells CASSSRGNEQFF. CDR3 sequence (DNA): TGTGCCAGCAGTTCCAGGGGAAATGAGCAGTTCTTC.

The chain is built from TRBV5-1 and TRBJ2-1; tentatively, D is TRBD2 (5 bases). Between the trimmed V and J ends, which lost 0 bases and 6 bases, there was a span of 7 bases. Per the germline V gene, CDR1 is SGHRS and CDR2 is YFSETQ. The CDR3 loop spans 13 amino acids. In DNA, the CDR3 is TGCGCCAGCAGCTTGGCGAGGGTCAATGAGCAGTTCTTC. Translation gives CASSLARVNEQFF.

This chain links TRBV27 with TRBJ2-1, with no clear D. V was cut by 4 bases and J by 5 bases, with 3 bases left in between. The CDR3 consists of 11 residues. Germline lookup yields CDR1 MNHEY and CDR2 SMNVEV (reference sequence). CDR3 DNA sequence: TGTGCCAGCAGTTCTCACAATGAGCAGTTCTTC. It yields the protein CASSSHNEQFF.

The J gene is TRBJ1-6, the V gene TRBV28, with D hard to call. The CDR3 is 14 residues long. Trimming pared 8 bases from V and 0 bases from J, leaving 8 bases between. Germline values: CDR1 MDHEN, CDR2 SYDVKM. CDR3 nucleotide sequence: TGTGCCAGCGACTCAAGCTCCTATAATTCACCCCTCCACTTT. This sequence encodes CASDSSSYNSPLHF.

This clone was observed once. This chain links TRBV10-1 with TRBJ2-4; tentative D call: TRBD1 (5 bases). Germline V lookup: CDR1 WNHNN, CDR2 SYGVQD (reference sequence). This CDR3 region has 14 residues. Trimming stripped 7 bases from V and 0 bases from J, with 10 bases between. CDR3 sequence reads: CASIRQLAKNIQYF. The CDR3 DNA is TGCGCCAGCATTCGACAGCTAGCCAAAAACATTCAGTACTTC.

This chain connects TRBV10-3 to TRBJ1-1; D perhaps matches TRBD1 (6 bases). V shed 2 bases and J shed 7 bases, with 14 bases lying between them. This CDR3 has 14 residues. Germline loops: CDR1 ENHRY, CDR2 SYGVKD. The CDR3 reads CAISEGDKIYEAFF. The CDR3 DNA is TGTGCCATCAGTGAGGGGGACAAAATTTATGAAGCTTTCTTT.

CDR3 in amino acids: CASSLRLAGGDEQFF. The CDR3 DNA reads TGTGCCAGCAGCTTACGACTAGCGGGAGGTGATGAGCAGTTCTTC. The rearrangement uses TRBV7-3 and TRBJ2-1; 13 positions agree with TRBD2. The V segment lost 2 bases and the J segment 8 bases; nucleotides outside the gene matches: 3. This CDR3 has 15 residues. Looked up from germline, CDR1 is SGHTA and CDR2 is FQGTGA.

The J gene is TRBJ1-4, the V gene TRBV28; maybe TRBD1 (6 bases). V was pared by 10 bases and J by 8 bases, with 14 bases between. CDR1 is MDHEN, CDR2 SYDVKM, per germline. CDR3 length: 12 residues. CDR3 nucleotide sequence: TGTGCCACCGGGACATACTCCGAAAAACTGTTTTTT. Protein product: CATGTYSEKLFF.

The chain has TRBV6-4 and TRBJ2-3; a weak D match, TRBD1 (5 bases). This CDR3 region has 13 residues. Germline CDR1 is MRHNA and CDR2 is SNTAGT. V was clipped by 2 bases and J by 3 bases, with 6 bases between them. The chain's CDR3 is CASSDGATDTQYF. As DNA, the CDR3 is TGTGCCAGCAGTGACGGGGCGACAGATACGCAGTATTTT.

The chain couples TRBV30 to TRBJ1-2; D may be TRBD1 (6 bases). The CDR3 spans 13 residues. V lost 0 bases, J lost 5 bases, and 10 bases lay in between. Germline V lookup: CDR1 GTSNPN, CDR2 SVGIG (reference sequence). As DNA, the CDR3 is TGTGCCTGGAGTGTAAAGGGGGAGTATGGCTACACCTTC. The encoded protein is CAWSVKGEYGYTF.

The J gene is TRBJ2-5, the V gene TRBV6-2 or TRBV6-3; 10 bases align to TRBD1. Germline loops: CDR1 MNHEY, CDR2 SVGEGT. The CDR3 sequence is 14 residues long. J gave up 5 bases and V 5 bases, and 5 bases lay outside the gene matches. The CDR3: CASSRQGAQETQYF. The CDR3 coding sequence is TGTGCCAGCAGTAGACAGGGGGCGCAGGAGACCCAGTACTTC.

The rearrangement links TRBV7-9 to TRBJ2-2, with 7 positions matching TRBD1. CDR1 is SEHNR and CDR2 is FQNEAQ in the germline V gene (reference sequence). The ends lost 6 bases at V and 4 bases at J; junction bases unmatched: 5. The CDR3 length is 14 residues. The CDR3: CASRTDRVTGELFF. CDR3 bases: TGTGCCAGCAGGACCGACAGGGTCACCGGGGAGCTGTTTTTT.

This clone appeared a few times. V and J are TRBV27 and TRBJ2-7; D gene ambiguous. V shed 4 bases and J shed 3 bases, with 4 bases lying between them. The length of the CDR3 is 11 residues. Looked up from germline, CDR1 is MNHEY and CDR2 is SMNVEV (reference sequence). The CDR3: CASSSHYEQYF. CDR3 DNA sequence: TGTGCCAGCAGTTCCCACTACGAGCAGTACTTC.

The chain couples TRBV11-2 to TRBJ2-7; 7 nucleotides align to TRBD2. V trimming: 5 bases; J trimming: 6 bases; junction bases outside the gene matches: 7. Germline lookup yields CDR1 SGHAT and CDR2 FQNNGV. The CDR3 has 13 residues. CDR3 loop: CASSLGGSGEQYF. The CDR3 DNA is TGTGCCAGCAGCCTGGGAGGGTCGGGCGAGCAGTACTTC. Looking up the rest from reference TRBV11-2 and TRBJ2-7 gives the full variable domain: EAGVAQSPRYKIIEKRQSVAFWCNPISGHATLYWYQQILGQGPKLLIQFQNNGVVDDSQLPKDRFSAERLKGVDSTLKIQPAKLEDSAVYLCASSLGGSGEQYFGPGTRLTVT.

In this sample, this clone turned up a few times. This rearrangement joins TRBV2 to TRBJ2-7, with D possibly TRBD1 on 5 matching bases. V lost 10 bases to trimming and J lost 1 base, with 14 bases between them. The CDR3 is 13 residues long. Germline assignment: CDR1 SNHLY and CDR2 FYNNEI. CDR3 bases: TGTGCCACCGAACCGCAGGGTTCCTACGAGCAGTACTTC. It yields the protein CATEPQGSYEQYF.

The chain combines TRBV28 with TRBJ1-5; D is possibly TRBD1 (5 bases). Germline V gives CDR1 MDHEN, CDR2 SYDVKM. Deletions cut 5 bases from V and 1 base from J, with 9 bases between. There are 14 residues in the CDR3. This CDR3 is CASSQGGSNQPQHF. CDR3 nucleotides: TGTGCCAGCAGTCAGGGAGGCAGCAATCAGCCCCAGCATTTT.